In its sample, the clone carrying this T cell receptor (beta chain) was seen many times. Germline loops: CDR1 SGHTA, CDR2 FQGNSA. The ends were cut back, 8 bases at V and 5 bases at J, with 10 bases in the middle. The CDR3 loop spans 11 amino acids. The data were obtained in a study of beta chain features in type 1 diabetes. Reverse transcribing all isolated RNA meant expressed TCRB transcripts were sequenced. Clones were sequenced by immunoSEQ multiplex PCR, and TCRdb holds only the in-frame ones, with some missing. This sample yields 250,000 to 400,000 clones, of which around 15% are seen a single time; around 7% belongs to the top ten.

This sequence originates from a man younger than 40 in good health. The material sequenced was central memory CD4+ T cells from blood. This chain links TRBV7-2 with TRBJ2-7, with D unresolved. In nucleotides, the CDR3 is TGTGCCAGCGCTAGAGTCCACGAGCAGTACTTC. The encoded protein is CASARVHEQYF.